This TCR beta chain was captured in a study of T cell clonotyping in hematopoietic cell transplantation. Study results and caveats: Pathologically expanded recipient clonotypes increased progressively from day 30 to day 180 as diversity fell.

Concerning this clone itself: Its target is not known.

Noted time point: recipient sample about 28 days before transplant, after cytoreduction. Trimming pared 3 bases from V and 2 bases from J, leaving 11 bases between. Germline V CDR1 and CDR2: MDHEN, SYDVKM. The CDR3 extends over 14 amino acids. TCRdb keeps only in-frame clones here, not all; method: immunoSEQ multiplex PCR. In the table there are 25,000 to 30,000 clones, approximately 82% of which are singletons. The clonotype originates from a man aged 35 to 55 with acute myeloid leukemia. Some clones in this sample may be carry-over from other donors' samples. The chain carries TRBV28 and TRBJ2-7; D not resolved. The specimen comprised peripheral blood mononuclear cells, sampled before stem cell transplant. The CDR3 here is CASSFPLQTYEQYF. The DNA of the CDR3 is TGTGCCAGCAGTTTTCCCCTTCAGACCTACGAGCAGTACTTC.